These 14 T cell receptor beta chains were sequenced from one sample in a study of T-cell memory formation after mild COVID-19. TCRdb used MiXCR to reprocess the 5' RACE reads, holding one entry per CDR3 protein. The repertoire includes about 240,000 distinct CDR3 sequences, approximately 10% of them detected once, and under 25% sits in the top ten. The sample consisted of PBMCs or a T cell subset sorted from them (not recorded which). The receptor source for this set is a man younger than 35 who had mild COVID-19 (a few samples of this study predate the infection). Cell type and time point are not known.

The chain links TRBV9 to TRBJ2-6; 9 positions match TRBD1. Germline CDR1 is SGDLS and CDR2 is YYNGEE. With 0 bases clipped from V and 1 base from J, the junction kept 8 bases outside the gene matches. This CDR3 contains 19 residues. The CDR3, as DNA: TGTGCCAGCAGCGTAGCTACGGGGACAGGGAGGTCTGGGGCCAACGTCCTGACTTTC. It codes for CASSVATGTGRSGANVLTF.

This clonotype came up a few times. The rearrangement uses TRBV11-2 and TRBJ1-3; D is unclear. CDR3 length equals 13 residues. Germline CDR1 SGHAT, CDR2 FQNNGV. Trimming left V 3 bases short and J 1 base short, with 4 bases between. Written as DNA, the CDR3 is TGTGCCAGCAGCTTGGAGTCTGGAAACACCATATATTTT. Protein sequence: CASSLESGNTIYF.

This rearrangement joins TRBV10-2 to TRBJ2-1; D gene uncertain. Germline V CDR1 and CDR2: WSHSY, SAAADI. CDR3 length: 12 residues. Trimming cost V 5 bases and J 5 bases, with 7 bases left between them. This chain's CDR3 is CASSFSNNEQFF. As DNA, the CDR3 is TGCGCCAGCAGTTTCAGTAACAATGAGCAGTTCTTC.

This clonotype came up a few times. This chain connects TRBV7-9 to TRBJ1-2; weak D call: TRBD1 (6 bases). Germline CDR1 is SEHNR and CDR2 is FQNEAQ (reference sequence). The CDR3 has 14 residues. The ends were cut back, 5 bases at V and 4 bases at J, with 14 bases in the middle. The CDR3 spells CASSARQASYGYTF. The CDR3 DNA reads TGTGCCAGCAGCGCGCGACAGGCTAGCTATGGCTACACCTTC. Combining the CDR3 with reference TRBV7-9 and TRBJ1-2 gives the whole variable domain DTGVSQNPRHKITKRGQNVTFRCDPISEHNRLYWYRQTLGQGPEFLTYFQNEAQLEKSRLLSDRFSAERPKGSFSTLEIQRTEQGDSAMYLCASSARQASYGYTFGSGTRLTVV.

This clonotype was seen only a few times. The chain's CDR3 is CASSQASGYNEQFF. For the CDR3, the DNA is TGCGCCAGCAGCCAAGCCTCTGGCTACAATGAGCAGTTCTTC. V gene TRBV4-1 combines with J gene TRBJ2-1; no definite D call. Trimming removed 1 base from V and 3 bases from J, with 7 bases in between. CDR1 and CDR2 (germline): MGHRA, YSYEKL. The CDR3 loop spans 14 amino acids.

The V and J genes are TRBV5-1 and TRBJ2-3; D may be TRBD1 (5 bases). V lost 1 base to trimming and J lost 8 bases, with 11 bases between them. CDR3 size: 13 residues. The germline gives CDR1 SGHRS, CDR2 YFSETQ. The CDR3 sequence is CASSLFGQGTQYF. CDR3 sequence (DNA): TGCGCCAGCAGCTTGTTTGGGCAGGGTACGCAGTATTTT.

This clonotype showed up just a few times. The rearrangement links TRBV6-2 or TRBV6-3 to TRBJ1-1; D ambiguous. Between the trimmed V and J ends, which lost 6 bases and 10 bases, there was a span of 18 bases. The CDR3 spans 13 residues. CDR1 is MNHEY, CDR2 SVGEGT, per germline. CDR3 protein: CASRDYAIPTAFF. CDR3 coding DNA: TGTGCCAGCAGAGACTACGCCATCCCCACAGCTTTCTTT.

There are a few counts of this clonotype. The V and J genes are TRBV5-1 and TRBJ2-2, with D perhaps TRBD2 (5 bases). Germline V gene data show CDR1 as SGHRS and CDR2 as YFSETQ. This CDR3 spans 15 amino acids. V lost 1 base, J lost 8 bases, and 15 bases lay in between. The CDR3 region is CASSLTLAGKGELFF. In DNA form, the CDR3 reads TGCGCCAGCAGCTTGACGCTAGCAGGAAAAGGGGAGCTGTTTTTT.

This clonotype occurred a few times. The chain joins TRBV20-1 to TRBJ1-1, with D perhaps TRBD1 (6 bases). The CDR3 totals 12 residues. Trimming removed 4 bases from V and 6 bases from J, with 12 bases in between. CDR1 DFQATT and CDR2 SNEGSKA come from the germline V gene (reference sequence). CDR3 sequence reads: CSATQGEPEAFF. Here the CDR3 DNA reads TGCAGTGCTACACAGGGAGAACCTGAAGCTTTCTTT.

This clonotype was detected a few times. The rearrangement uses TRBV5-6 and TRBJ1-2; TRBD1 agrees at 8 bases. V gave up 2 bases and J gave up 4 bases; unmatched junction bases: 4. This CDR3 region has 14 residues. From germline, CDR1 is SGHDT and CDR2 YYEEEE. The CDR3 coding sequence is TGTGCCAGCAGCTTCAGGGGGCGAGTCTATGGCTACACCTTC. Its translation is CASSFRGRVYGYTF.

In its sample, this clonotype was seen a few times. The chain has TRBV20-1 and TRBJ1-4; TRBD1 matches 7 bases. The junction had 9 bases not matched to a gene; V was cut back by 3 bases and J by 8 bases. CDR1 and CDR2 (germline): DFQATT, SNEGSKA (reference sequence). The CDR3 loop spans 14 amino acids. CDR3 protein: CSASLRQGGEKLFF. In DNA, the CDR3 is TGCAGTGCTAGCCTCAGACAGGGTGGAGAAAAACTGTTTTTT.

This clonotype was seen more than once but under ten times. The V call is TRBV6-5, the J call TRBJ1-6; D gene unclear. Germline V gene data show CDR1 as MNHEY and CDR2 as SVGAGI. Trimming pared 11 bases from V and 0 bases from J, leaving 8 bases between. The CDR3 has 13 residues. The CDR3 region has the DNA TGTGCCGGTGGGATCTCCTATAATTCACCCCTCCACTTT. Translating gives CAGGISYNSPLHF.

This clonotype was counted between two and nine times. The chain links TRBV4-1 to TRBJ1-5; D remains ambiguous. The CDR3 loop spans 13 amino acids. V was clipped by 0 bases and J by 15 bases, with 15 bases between them. In germline, CDR1 is MGHRA, CDR2 YSYEKL. CDR3 protein: CASSQDPGPNPHF. CDR3 nucleotides: TGCGCCAGCAGCCAAGATCCAGGCCCTAACCCGCATTTT.

V gene TRBV4-3 combines with J gene TRBJ2-1, with 8 bases identical to TRBD1. Germline CDR1 reads LGHNA; CDR2 reads YSLEER. This CDR3 is built from 17 residues. Trimming took 1 base from V and 3 from J; bases not matched to a gene: 8. The CDR3 nucleotides read TGCGCCAGCAGCCAAGGGCCACAGGGGGGAAGCTACAATGAGCAGTTCTTC. Protein product: CASSQGPQGGSYNEQFF.